A selection of T cell receptor beta chains follows, all from one sample in a study of identifying expanded T cells in peripheral blood. The method was immunoSEQ multiplex PCR; TCRdb's version includes in-frame clones alone and lacks a portion of them. The sample yields 100,000 to 110,000 clones, 88% seen once. Sample: blood. The receptors here all came from a person aged 18 to 75 in good health. CDR3s include the opening cysteine and the closing phenylalanine or tryptophan. D genes are given only for firm matches. Clone sizes are given selectively: once, few, many, or a class where the clone is expanded.

d_call clone_size j_call v_call cdr3_aa cdr3_nt
- - TRBJ2-7 TRBV19 CASSTSGPGRGQYF TGTGCCAGTAGTACGTCGGGACCGGGGCGAGGGCAGTACTTC
- once TRBJ2-2 TRBV2 CASRRLVGGETGELFF TGTGCCAGCCGCCGACTGGTGGGGGGAGAAACCGGGGAGCTGTTTTTT
- once TRBJ1-1 TRBV7-9 CASSFGERNTEAFF TGTGCCAGCAGCTTCGGGGAGCGGAACACTGAAGCTTTCTTT
- - TRBJ2-3 TRBV11-2 CASSLNSARTDTQYF TGTGCCAGCAGCTTAAATTCAGCGCGCACAGATACGCAGTATTTT
- - TRBJ2-7 TRBV7-8 CASSLENGPSYEQYF TGTGCCAGCAGCTTAGAAAACGGCCCTTCCTACGAGCAGTACTTC
TRBD1 - TRBJ1-1 TRBV2 CASGTGGTEAFF TGTGCCAGCGGAACAGGGGGCACTGAAGCTTTCTTT
TRBD1 - TRBJ1-1 TRBV2 CASIIQDRALRAFF TGTGCCAGTATAATCCAGGACAGGGCTCTAAGGGCTTTCTTT
- - TRBJ1-2 TRBV9 CASSSQDGMDGYTF TGTGCCAGCAGCTCCCAGGATGGGATGGATGGCTACACCTTC
- - TRBJ2-1 TRBV30 CAWSADSYNEQFF TGTGCCTGGTCAGCGGACTCCTACAATGAGCAGTTCTTC
- - TRBJ2-3 TRBV5-6 CASSSGGGDTQYF TGTGCCAGCAGCTCCGGGGGCGGGGATACGCAGTATTTT
- - TRBJ1-1 TRBV2 CASRTGNTEAFF TGTGCCAGCCGGACGGGGAACACTGAAGCTTTCTTT
TRBD1 - TRBJ2-7 TRBV28 CASSLTGQGDYEQYF TGTGCCAGCAGTTTAACCGGACAGGGGGACTACGAGCAGTACTTC
TRBD1 - TRBJ2-5 TRBV7-2 CASSKVADRGLRETQYF TGTGCCAGCAGCAAAGTCGCGGACAGGGGGCTTCGAGAGACCCAGTACTTC
- - TRBJ2-1 TRBV9 CASSVGQNYYNEQFF TGTGCCAGCAGCGTAGGGCAGAATTACTACAATGAGCAGTTCTTC
TRBD2 - TRBJ2-7 TRBV18 CASSHRLAGFYEQYF TGTGCCAGCTCACACAGACTAGCGGGATTTTACGAGCAGTACTTC
- once TRBJ2-6 TRBV21-1 CASSHQRGEGIYVLTF TGTGCCAGCAGCCACCAAAGAGGTGAAGGAATTTACGTCCTGACTTTC
- - TRBJ2-7 TRBV6-5 CASSPRDEQYF TGTGCCAGCAGTCCCCGGGACGAGCAGTACTTC
TRBD2 - TRBJ2-7 TRBV4-2 CASSPRLAGTPYEQYF TGTGCCAGCAGCCCCCGACTAGCGGGGACACCCTACGAGCAGTACTTC
TRBD1 once TRBJ2-7 TRBV19 CASKAGTGTYEQYF TGTGCCAGTAAAGCCGGGACAGGCACCTACGAGCAGTACTTC
- few TRBJ2-3 TRBV5-4 CASSTRGADTQYF TGTGCCAGCAGTACGAGGGGTGCGGATACGCAGTATTTT
- - TRBJ1-5 TRBV9 CASSPRGTINQPQHF TGTGCCAGCAGCCCCAGGGGAACCATCAATCAGCCCCAGCATTTT
TRBD1 - TRBJ1-1 TRBV5-4 CASTPDRGLGAFF TGTGCCAGCACCCCCGACAGGGGGCTGGGAGCTTTCTTT
- once TRBJ1-5 TRBV6-5 CASSYSAQDSQPQHF TGTGCCAGCAGTTACTCGGCACAAGATAGTCAGCCCCAGCATTTT
- few TRBJ1-6 TRBV5-5 CASSLAGSLSPLHF TGTGCCAGCAGCTTAGCAGGGAGTCTGTCACCCCTCCACTTT
- - TRBJ1-2 TRBV2 CASPTRGQFYGYTF TGTGCCAGCCCAACCCGGGGGCAGTTCTATGGCTACACCTTC
- - TRBJ2-7 TRBV7-9 CASSLQVDYEQYF TGTGCCAGCAGCTTACAGGTAGACTACGAGCAGTACTTC
- - TRBJ2-2 TRBV7-2 CASSPANTGELFF TGTGCCAGCAGCCCGGCCAACACCGGGGAGCTGTTTTTT
TRBD1 - TRBJ2-7 TRBV10-2 CASSVGTGGHEQYF TGCGCCAGCAGTGTCGGGACAGGGGGACACGAGCAGTACTTC
- - TRBJ2-7 TRBV2 CASIREGGRGEQYF TGTGCCAGCATTAGAGAGGGGGGTAGGGGCGAGCAGTACTTC
- - TRBJ1-6 TRBV13 CASSLVGDSPLHF TGTGCCAGCAGCTTAGTCGGGGACTCACCCCTCCACTTT
TRBD1 - TRBJ1-2 TRBV5-4 CASSTGQGYYGYTF TGTGCCAGCAGCACTGGACAGGGGTATTATGGCTACACCTTC
- - TRBJ2-1 TRBV2 CASYWAGSNNEQFF TGTGCCAGCTATTGGGCAGGATCTAACAATGAGCAGTTCTTC
TRBD1 - TRBJ1-3 TRBV9 CASSVTDRGLGNTIYF TGTGCCAGCAGCGTAACCGACAGGGGGCTTGGAAACACCATATATTTT
TRBD1 - TRBJ2-3 TRBV6-6 CASSYSYRGTPDTQYF TGTGCCAGCAGTTACTCTTACAGGGGAACCCCAGATACGCAGTATTTT
- - TRBJ1-1 TRBV29-1 CSVEGGGGRAFF TGCAGCGTTGAAGGGGGCGGGGGGCGTGCTTTCTTT
- - TRBJ1-1 TRBV2 CASSEGRLNTEAFF TGTGCCAGCAGTGAGGGACGGTTGAACACTGAAGCTTTCTTT
- few TRBJ1-2 TRBV6-5 CASSLWGDGYTF TGTGCCAGCAGTCTATGGGGGGACGGCTACACCTTC
- - TRBJ2-7 TRBV6-1 CASSVLSGRDGVEQYF TGTGCCAGCAGTGTCCTCTCCGGGCGGGACGGCGTCGAGCAGTACTTC
TRBD2 - TRBJ2-1 TRBV7-9 CASSKAGGLANEQFF TGTGCCAGCAGCAAAGCGGGGGGGCTCGCCAATGAGCAGTTCTTC
- few TRBJ1-1 TRBV30 CAWSVGQANTEAFF TGTGCCTGGAGTGTTGGGCAAGCGAACACTGAAGCTTTCTTT
- - TRBJ1-5 TRBV7-2 CASSGGVSEYSNQPQHF TGTGCCAGCAGCGGAGGGGTGTCAGAATATAGCAATCAGCCCCAGCATTTT
- - TRBJ2-3 TRBV15 CATSRVRESTDTQYF TGTGCCACCAGCAGAGTCCGAGAGAGCACAGATACGCAGTATTTT
TRBD1 - TRBJ1-2 TRBV2 CASSYRGGNYGYTF TGTGCCAGCAGTTACAGGGGGGGAAACTATGGCTACACCTTC
TRBD2 once TRBJ2-5 TRBV2 CASTIGIGSGFPQYF TGTGCCAGCACCATCGGGATCGGTAGCGGGTTTCCCCAGTACTTC
- - TRBJ2-1 TRBV18 CASSPITGYNEQFF TGTGCCAGCTCACCGATAACTGGGTACAATGAGCAGTTCTTC
TRBD2 - TRBJ2-1 TRBV7-2 CASSLIRGAGLRGFF TGTGCCAGCAGCCTCATTCGGGGAGCGGGGCTCCGGGGGTTCTTC
TRBD1 - TRBJ2-7 TRBV6-5 CASRSRDRSYEQYF TGTGCCAGCAGGTCCCGGGACAGGTCCTACGAGCAGTACTTC
- - TRBJ2-7 TRBV4-2 CASSQVWGDEQYF TGTGCCAGCAGCCAAGTGTGGGGTGACGAGCAGTACTTC
- few TRBJ1-2 TRBV5-6 CASSLNYGYTF TGTGCCAGCAGCTTAAACTATGGCTACACCTTC
- - TRBJ1-4 TRBV30 CAWSVGFNEKLFF TGTGCCTGGAGTGTCGGATTTAATGAAAAACTGTTTTTT
TRBD1 - TRBJ1-1 TRBV10-3 CAIRAGTGDYTEAFF TGTGCCATCAGAGCCGGGACAGGGGATTACACTGAAGCTTTCTTT
- once TRBJ2-3 TRBV7-2 CASSLAVTDTQYF TGTGCCAGCAGCTTAGCGGTCACAGATACGCAGTATTTT
TRBD2 - TRBJ2-1 TRBV19 CASSMGGGYNEQFF TGTGCCAGTAGTATGGGCGGGGGATACAATGAGCAGTTCTTC
TRBD1 - TRBJ2-7 TRBV4-1 CASSQEPGGRYEQYF TGCGCCAGCAGCCAAGAACCAGGGGGCCGCTACGAGCAGTACTTC
TRBD1 - TRBJ1-3 TRBV30 CAWSTGTGSSGNTIYF TGTGCCTGGAGCACCGGGACAGGCAGCTCTGGAAACACCATATATTTT
TRBD1 - TRBJ2-5 TRBV5-4 CASSSLTGVQETQYF TGTGCCAGCAGCTCCCTAACAGGGGTCCAAGAGACCCAGTACTTC
- - TRBJ1-3 TRBV7-9 CASSFSQGSGNTIYF TGTGCCAGCAGCTTCTCCCAGGGCTCTGGAAACACCATATATTTT